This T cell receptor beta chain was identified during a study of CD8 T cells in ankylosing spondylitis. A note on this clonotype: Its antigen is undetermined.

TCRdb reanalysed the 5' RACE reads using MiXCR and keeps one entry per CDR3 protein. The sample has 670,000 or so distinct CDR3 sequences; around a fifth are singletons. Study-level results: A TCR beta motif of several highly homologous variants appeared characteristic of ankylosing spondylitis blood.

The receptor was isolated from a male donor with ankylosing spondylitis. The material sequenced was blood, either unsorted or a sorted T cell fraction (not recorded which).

The CDR3 spells CASSIQGSGSYNEQFF. The DNA of the CDR3 is TGTGCCAGTAGTATACAGGGTTCGGGCTCCTACAATGAGCAGTTCTTC. The V and J genes are TRBV19 and TRBJ2-1; D might be TRBD1 (5 bases). Trimming pared 2 bases from V and 0 bases from J, leaving 11 bases between. The CDR3 sequence is 16 residues long. Germline loops: CDR1 LNHDA, CDR2 SQIVND (reference sequence).